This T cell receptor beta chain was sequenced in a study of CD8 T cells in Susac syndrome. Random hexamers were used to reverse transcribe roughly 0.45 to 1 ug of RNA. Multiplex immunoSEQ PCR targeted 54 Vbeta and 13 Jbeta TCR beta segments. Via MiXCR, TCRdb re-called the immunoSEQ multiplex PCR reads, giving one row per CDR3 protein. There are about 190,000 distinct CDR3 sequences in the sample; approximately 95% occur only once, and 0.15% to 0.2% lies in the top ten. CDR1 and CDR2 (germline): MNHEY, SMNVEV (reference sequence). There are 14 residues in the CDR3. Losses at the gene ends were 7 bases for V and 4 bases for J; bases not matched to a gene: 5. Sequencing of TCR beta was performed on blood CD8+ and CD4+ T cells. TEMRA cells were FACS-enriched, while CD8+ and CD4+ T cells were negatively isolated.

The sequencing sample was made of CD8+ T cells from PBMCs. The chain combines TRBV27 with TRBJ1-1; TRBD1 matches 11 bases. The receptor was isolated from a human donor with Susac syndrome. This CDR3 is CASNKDRGPTEAFF. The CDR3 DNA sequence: TGTGCCAGCAACAAGGACAGGGGGCCCACTGAAGCTTTCTTT.